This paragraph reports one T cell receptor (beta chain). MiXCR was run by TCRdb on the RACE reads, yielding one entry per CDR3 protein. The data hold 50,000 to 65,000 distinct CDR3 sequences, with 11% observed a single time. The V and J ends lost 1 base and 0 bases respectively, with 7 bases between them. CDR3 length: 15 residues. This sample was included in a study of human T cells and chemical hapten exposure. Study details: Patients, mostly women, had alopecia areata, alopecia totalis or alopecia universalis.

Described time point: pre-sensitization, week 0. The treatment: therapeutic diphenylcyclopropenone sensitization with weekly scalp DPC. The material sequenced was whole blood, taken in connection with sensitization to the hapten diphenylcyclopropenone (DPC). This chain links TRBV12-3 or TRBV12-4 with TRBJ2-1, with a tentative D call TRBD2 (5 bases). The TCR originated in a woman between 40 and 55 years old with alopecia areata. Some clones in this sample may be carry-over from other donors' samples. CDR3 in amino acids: CASSLGGGSYNEQFF. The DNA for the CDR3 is TGTGCCAGCAGTTTAGGCGGAGGCTCCTACAATGAGCAGTTCTTC.